A selection of T cell receptor beta chains follows, all from one sample in a study of blood T cells in healthy people across ages. TCRdb recomputed calls from the 5' RACE reads with MiXCR, one row per CDR3 protein. The sample holds 1.5 million to 2 million distinct CDR3 sequences; around half are singletons and the top ten take roughly 2%. Source material: blood. These receptors all stem from a woman aged 40 to 55 in good health. The CDR3 runs from the conserved cysteine through the conserved F or W. Each record gives: clone size, V gene, D gene, J gene, CDR3 protein, CDR3 DNA. The D gene is left open where the match is weak. Rows give clone size only sometimes, using once, few, many, or a class for an expanded clone.

few	TRBV12-3/TRBV12-4	TRBD1	TRBJ1-5	CASSSDRGYSNQPQHF	TGTGCCAGCAGTTCGGACAGGGGTTATAGCAATCAGCCCCAGCATTTT
.	TRBV4-2	.	TRBJ2-3	CASSQPGRPGTDTQYF	TGTGCCAGCAGCCAACCAGGACGGCCTGGCACAGATACGCAGTATTTT
few	TRBV7-2	TRBD2	TRBJ2-7	CASSSSGVYEQYF	TGTGCCAGCAGCTCAAGCGGGGTCTACGAGCAGTACTTC
.	TRBV3-1	TRBD1	TRBJ2-1	CASSRDRGTSNEQFF	TGTGCCAGCAGCCGGGACAGGGGGACGAGCAATGAGCAGTTCTTC
.	TRBV20-1	TRBD2	TRBJ2-3	CSARDDSGGVVLDTQYF	TGCAGTGCTAGAGACGATAGCGGGGGGGTAGTTCTAGATACGCAGTATTTT
.	TRBV7-3	TRBD2	TRBJ2-5	CASSFTGGPWETQYF	TGTGCCAGCAGCTTTACGGGGGGGCCATGGGAGACCCAGTACTTC
.	TRBV6-1	.	TRBJ2-5	CASSPWLGVVVNEQYF	TGTGCCAGCAGCCCTTGGTTGGGGGTTGTAGTCAATGAGCAGTACTTC
.	TRBV27	.	TRBJ2-5	CASRGGVGETQYF	TGTGCCAGCAGGGGGGGCGTGGGAGAGACCCAGTACTTC
.	TRBV2	TRBD2	TRBJ2-1	CASSVGLAGVNEQFF	TGTGCCAGCAGTGTGGGGCTAGCGGGGGTTAATGAGCAGTTCTTC
few	TRBV9	.	TRBJ2-7	CASSRRQVPYEQYF	TGTGCCAGCAGCAGACGACAGGTCCCCTACGAGCAGTACTTC
.	TRBV18	.	TRBJ2-5	CASSPWAGNQETQYF	TGTGCCAGCTCACCATGGGCCGGGAACCAAGAGACCCAGTACTTC
.	TRBV29-1	.	TRBJ2-3	CSVWTGTIRRTDTQYF	TGCAGCGTTTGGACCGGGACAATCCGTCGCACAGATACGCAGTATTTT
.	TRBV2	.	TRBJ1-2	CASRELHGYTF	TGTGCCAGCAGGGAGTTACATGGCTACACCTTC
few	TRBV12-3/TRBV12-4	.	TRBJ2-7	CASSLGAAGYEQYF	TGTGCCAGCAGTTTAGGGGCGGCGGGCTACGAGCAGTACTTC
.	TRBV12-3/TRBV12-4	TRBD2	TRBJ2-5	CASRLVAGQETQYF	TGTGCCAGCAGACTCGTAGCGGGGCAAGAGACCCAGTACTTC
.	TRBV7-9	.	TRBJ2-3	CASSLAGVADTQYF	TGCGCCAGCAGCTTGGCCGGGGTTGCAGATACGCAGTATTTT
few	TRBV27	.	TRBJ2-3	CASSLSKTDTQYF	TGTGCCAGCAGTTTATCAAAAACAGATACGCAGTATTTT
.	TRBV24-1	.	TRBJ2-1	CATSDPPGPYNEQFF	TGTGCCACCAGTGATCCCCCGGGCCCCTACAATGAGCAGTTCTTC
.	TRBV20-1	TRBD2	TRBJ2-1	CSAREASGGPVDEQFF	TGCAGTGCTAGAGAGGCTAGCGGGGGGCCTGTCGATGAGCAGTTCTTC
few	TRBV20-1	.	TRBJ2-7	CSASNRVYEQYF	TGCAGTGCTAGCAACAGGGTCTACGAGCAGTACTTC
.	TRBV7-9	TRBD2	TRBJ2-3	CANSSSGGNTDTQYF	TGTGCCAACTCGTCTAGCGGGGGCAACACAGATACGCAGTATTTT
.	TRBV7-9	.	TRBJ2-7	CASSLSTEYYEQYF	TGTGCCAGCAGCTTATCGACAGAGTACTACGAGCAGTACTTC
.	TRBV7-2	TRBD2	TRBJ2-7	CASTLGGNEQYF	TGTGCCAGCACCCTCGGGGGGAACGAGCAGTACTTC
.	TRBV12-3/TRBV12-4	.	TRBJ1-1	CASSFVGLNTEAFF	TGTGCCAGCAGTTTCGTGGGATTGAACACTGAAGCTTTCTTT
few	TRBV20-1	TRBD2	TRBJ2-3	CSASPLGLAHTDTQYF	TGCAGTGCTAGCCCCCTAGGACTAGCGCACACAGATACGCAGTATTTT
.	TRBV5-1	TRBD1	TRBJ1-2	CASSSGTGVDGYTF	TGCGCCAGCAGCTCCGGGACAGGGGTTGATGGCTACACCTTC
.	TRBV18	.	TRBJ2-4	CASSPDIASNIQYF	TGTGCCAGCTCACCCGACATAGCTTCAAACATTCAGTACTTC
.	TRBV6-6	.	TRBJ2-1	CASSYSNPGPENEQFF	TGTGCCAGCAGTTACTCGAACCCGGGACCGGAGAATGAGCAGTTCTTC
.	TRBV28	.	TRBJ2-7	CASSGLRETQETHYF	TGTGCCAGCAGTGGCCTCCGAGAGACCCAAGAGACCCACTACTTC
few	TRBV10-3	.	TRBJ1-2	CAISASSDGYTF	TGTGCCATCAGTGCCTCGTCCGATGGCTACACCTTC
.	TRBV20-1	.	TRBJ2-1	CSASSRSSYNEQFF	TGCAGTGCTAGTAGTCGGAGCTCCTACAATGAGCAGTTCTTC
few	TRBV14	.	TRBJ2-1	CASSKRSPLEGVEFF	TGTGCCAGCAGCAAAAGATCGCCGTTGGAGGGGGTGGAGTTCTTC
.	TRBV2	.	TRBJ1-2	CASSGRSQYGYTF	TGTGCCAGCAGTGGACGGTCACAATATGGCTACACCTTC
.	TRBV20-1	TRBD2	TRBJ2-1	CSARDKGTTSGGARETQFF	TGCAGTGCTAGAGATAAGGGGACTACTAGCGGGGGGGCGAGAGAGACCCAGTTCTTC
.	TRBV7-2	.	TRBJ2-3	CASRTGLADTQYF	TGTGCCAGCAGAACAGGGTTGGCAGATACGCAGTATTTT
.	TRBV20-1	TRBD1	TRBJ1-2	CSASGDSLIYGYTF	TGCAGTGCTAGTGGGGACAGCCTGATCTATGGCTACACCTTC
.	TRBV12-3/TRBV12-4	TRBD2	TRBJ2-1	CASRSLWSGGAGNEQFF	TGTGCCAGCAGGAGCCTTTGGAGCGGGGGGGCCGGTAATGAGCAGTTCTTC
.	TRBV6-6	.	TRBJ2-3	CASTISPPRVTDTQYF	TGTGCCAGCACCATTTCCCCGCCCAGGGTCACAGATACGCAGTATTTT
few	TRBV20-1	.	TRBJ1-2	CSAKTSGGLQWGYTF	TGCAGTGCTAAAACATCGGGGGGTCTGCAGTGGGGCTACACCTTC
.	TRBV7-9	.	TRBJ2-1	CASSPMGGHSYNEQFF	TGTGCCAGCAGCCCCATGGGGGGGCATTCCTACAATGAGCAGTTCTTC
.	TRBV15	TRBD2	TRBJ2-7	CATSRDMAGGNNEQYF	TGTGCCACCAGCAGAGATATGGCGGGGGGGAACAATGAGCAGTACTTC
few	TRBV12-3/TRBV12-4	.	TRBJ1-2	CASSFEGRSWGYTF	TGTGCCAGCAGTTTTGAGGGACGGTCTTGGGGCTACACCTTC
.	TRBV6-1	TRBD1	TRBJ2-1	CASRKGTGANNEQFF	TGTGCCAGCAGAAAGGGGACAGGGGCCAACAATGAGCAGTTCTTC
many	TRBV7-2	.	TRBJ2-5	CASSLASRGQETQYF	TGTGCCAGCAGCTTAGCTAGTAGAGGGCAAGAGACCCAGTACTTC
.	TRBV20-1	TRBD1	TRBJ2-4	CSATNREQGAGNIQYF	TGCAGTGCAACCAATCGGGAACAGGGGGCAGGAAACATTCAGTACTTC
.	TRBV3-1	.	TRBJ2-1	CASSHSRSGSEVEQFF	TGTGCCAGCAGCCATTCGAGGAGCGGGTCCGAAGTTGAGCAGTTCTTC
.	TRBV5-8	.	TRBJ1-5	CASSLWTQHF	TGTGCCAGCAGCTTGTGGACCCAGCATTTT
few	TRBV6-1	.	TRBJ2-5	CASKWEQPGETQYF	TGTGCCAGCAAATGGGAACAGCCGGGCGAGACCCAGTACTTC
.	TRBV4-2	.	TRBJ1-2	CASSQESPVPTWIYGYTF	TGTGCCAGCAGCCAAGAGAGTCCAGTCCCCACCTGGATATATGGCTACACCTTC
few	TRBV29-1	.	TRBJ2-7	CSIEQGSGYEQYF	TGCAGCATTGAACAGGGAAGTGGTTACGAGCAGTACTTC
few	TRBV4-1	TRBD1	TRBJ1-2	CATRDRGRNGYTF	TGCGCCACCCGGGACAGGGGGCGAAATGGCTACACCTTC
.	TRBV3-1	TRBD1	TRBJ2-7	CASSQATGGQYF	TGTGCCAGCAGCCAAGCGACAGGGGGGCAGTACTTC